The 10 T cell receptor beta chains in this list originate from one sample, sequenced in a study of shared clonotypes between healthy human individuals. CD45RO-negative CD8 cells positively selected for CCR7 made up the naive population, which excluded terminally differentiated effector memory CD45RA+ cells. TCRdb keeps only in-frame clones here, not all; method: immunoSEQ multiplex PCR. The sample has about 2.2 million clones; 85% to 95% are singletons. The source material was naive CD8+ T cells from PBMCs. The receptor source for this set is a man aged 18-30 years in good health. Some clones in this sample may be carry-over from other donors' samples.

J is TRBJ2-3 and V is TRBV27; D perhaps matches TRBD2 (5 bases). V was trimmed by 5 bases and J by 2 bases, leaving 11 bases between them. The CDR3 contains 14 residues. The germline gives CDR1 MNHEY, CDR2 SMNVEV (reference sequence). In nucleotides, the CDR3 is TGTGCCAGCAGTCCAACGGGGATCACAGATACGCAGTATTTT. Its translation is CASSPTGITDTQYF.

This sequence joins TRBV11-2 and TRBJ1-2, with TRBD1 as a possible D gene (5 bases). V was trimmed by 5 bases and J by 8 bases, leaving 24 bases between them. The CDR3 totals 16 residues. Looked up from germline, CDR1 is SGHAT and CDR2 is FQNNGV. CDR3 sequence (DNA): TGTGCCAGCAGCCCTCCCCTCGCAGGGCCCGGGAGGGGCTACACCTTC. Translated, it gives CASSPPLAGPGRGYTF.

The DNA for the CDR3 is TGTGCCAGCAGCGCGAATCGTCTCGAGCAGTTCTTC. Translation gives CASSANRLEQFF. The chain recombines TRBV6-1 with TRBJ2-1; the D is unclear. Trimming took 6 bases from V and 10 from J, leaving 13 bases between them. The CDR3 is 12 amino acids. In germline, CDR1 is MNHNS, CDR2 SASEGT.

This clone was found once. CDR3 DNA: TGTGCCATCAGCCTTCGGACTAGCGGCTACAATGAGCAGTTCTTC. Its translation: CAISLRTSGYNEQFF. The rearrangement uses TRBV10-3 and TRBJ2-1; 10 bases agree with TRBD2. CDR1 and CDR2 from the germline V gene are ENHRY and SYGVKD. CDR3 length: 15 residues. Trimming took 6 bases from V and 3 from J; bases not matched to a gene: 5.

For this clone: Other DNA sequences in this sample translate to the same CDR3. This rearrangement joins TRBV4-3 to TRBJ2-2; D unresolved. The CDR3 runs 15 residues. Per germline, CDR1 LGHNA and CDR2 YSLEER. Trimming removed 0 bases at V and 6 bases at J, with 11 bases between. The CDR3 loop is CASSQDLGVAGELFF. The CDR3 region has the DNA TGCGCCAGCAGCCAAGATTTAGGAGTTGCCGGGGAGCTGTTTTTT.

The chain couples TRBV28 to TRBJ2-5; 11 bases map to TRBD1. In germline, CDR1 is MDHEN, CDR2 SYDVKM. The CDR3 extends over 15 amino acids. V dropped 4 bases and J dropped 2; count of bases not matched to a gene: 3. The DNA for the CDR3 is TGTGCCAGCAGTTGGCGGGACAGGGGGCAAGAGACCCAGTACTTC. Translation: CASSWRDRGQETQYF.

The chain has TRBV28 and TRBJ1-5; 7 bases are a match to TRBD1. The ends lost 4 bases at V and 6 bases at J; junction bases unmatched: 6. The germline CDR1 and CDR2 sequences are MDHEN and SYDVKM. This CDR3 region has 14 residues. In nucleotides, the CDR3 is TGTGCCAGCAGTTACAGGGGTTCGGGTCAGCCCCAGCATTTT. This encodes CASSYRGSGQPQHF.

The genes are TRBV7-9 and TRBJ2-7; D gene unclear. CDR1 is SEHNR and CDR2 is FQNEAQ in the germline V gene (reference sequence). The CDR3 is 12 residues long. With 1 base removed from V and 6 bases from J, the gap between germline ends came to 7 bases. CDR3 loop: CASSLDSLEQYF. The CDR3 coding sequence is TGTGCCAGCAGCTTAGACAGCCTCGAGCAGTACTTC.

This sequence joins TRBV7-2 and TRBJ2-7; D not resolved. This CDR3 has 13 amino acids. Trimming pared 2 bases from V and 3 bases from J, leaving 8 bases between. Per germline, CDR1 SGHTA and CDR2 FQGNSA. Here the CDR3 reads CASSLPTHYEQYF. CDR3 DNA: TGTGCCAGCAGCTTACCTACCCACTACGAGCAGTACTTC.

The rearrangement links TRBV28 to TRBJ1-3, with a possible D match to TRBD1 (6 bases). Between the trimmed V and J ends, which lost 5 bases and 4 bases, there was a span of 12 bases. Germline V gives CDR1 MDHEN, CDR2 SYDVKM. There are 14 residues in the CDR3. DNA of the CDR3: TGTGCCAGCAGTCCCTTCGACAGGGGAAACACCATATATTTT. Translation: CASSPFDRGNTIYF.